This entry lists 7 T cell receptor beta chains sequenced from one sample in a study of cytomegalovirus exposure and HLA in healthy donors. It was with 60 Vbeta and 13 Jbeta primers that the PCR ran. Here immunoSEQ multiplex PCR was the method, and the copy in TCRdb shows in-frame clones only, minus some. The table has 140,000 or so clones, less than 9.5% seen once. The sequencing input was PBMCs. These TCRs come from a male donor in good health and CMV-seronegative.

There are a few counts of this clone. This chain links TRBV7-2 with TRBJ1-2; D is uncertain. This CDR3 has 13 amino acids. The V end was cut by 5 bases, the J end by 6 bases, with 13 bases between. Germline values: CDR1 SGHTA, CDR2 FQGNSA. The CDR3, as DNA: TGTGCCAGCAGCCTTATGGCAGTACATGGCTACACCTTC. Its protein is CASSLMAVHGYTF. The full variable domain, its missing parts supplied by reference TRBV7-2 and TRBJ1-2, is GAGVSQSPSNKVTEKGKDVELRCDPISGHTALYWYRQSLGQGLEFLIYFQGNSAPDKSGLPSDRFSAERTGGSVSTLTIQRTQQEDSAVYLCASSLMAVHGYTFGSGTRLTVV.

This clone has only a few counts. The V call is TRBV7-9, the J call TRBJ1-2, with a weak D call TRBD1 (6 bases). The germline V gene encodes CDR1 SEHNR and CDR2 FQNEAQ (reference sequence). The germline V and J ends were trimmed by 2 bases and 1 base, with 17 bases remaining between them. The CDR3 covers 17 residues. The CDR3 spells CASSLQFPGRGNYGYTF. The CDR3 DNA is TGTGCCAGCAGCTTACAATTCCCAGGCAGGGGTAACTATGGCTACACCTTC.

A few counts support this clone. The rearrangement uses TRBV19 and TRBJ2-1; tentative D call: TRBD2 (6 bases). V was shortened by 6 bases and J by 6 bases, with 18 bases between the two germline ends. Germline V gene lookup returns CDR1 LNHDA and CDR2 SQIVND (reference sequence). This CDR3 spans 15 amino acids. This CDR3 reads CASSRQLRRGNEQFF. As DNA, the CDR3 is TGTGCCAGTAGCCGGCAGTTACGGAGGGGCAATGAGCAGTTCTTC.

On this clone itself: The junction shows a germline mismatch at one end, possibly a read error. This rearrangement joins TRBV7-9 to TRBJ2-7, with D possibly TRBD2 on 6 matching bases. This CDR3 is built from 14 residues. Germline V gene sequence: CDR1 SEHNR, CDR2 FQNEAQ (reference sequence). The CDR3 region is CGSSLQDYTYEQYF. CDR3 nucleotide sequence: TGTGGCAGCAGCTTACAGGACTATACCTACGAGCAGTACTTC.

This clone appeared a few times. The chain uses TRBV21-1 and TRBJ1-4; TRBD1, as called in the table, went unchecked against the DNA. TRBV21-1 is flagged as a pseudogene. CDR3 length equals 15 residues. CDR3 loop: CASSKEGQGTEKLFF. The CDR3 bases are TGTGCCAGCAGCAAAGAGGGACAGGGAACTGAAAAACTGTTTTTT.

This clone appeared a few times. V gene TRBV6-4 combines with J gene TRBJ2-2; D possibly corresponds to TRBD1 (5 bases). CDR1 and CDR2 (germline): MRHNA, SNTAGT. Trimming stripped 3 bases from V and 4 bases from J, with 12 bases between. The length of the CDR3 is 15 residues. Here the CDR3 DNA reads TGTGCCAGCAGTGAAGGAAGGGGATCCACCGGGGAGCTGTTTTTT. Its translation: CASSEGRGSTGELFF.

The chain couples TRBV9 to TRBJ1-2; 9 bases match TRBD1. The CDR3 extends over 16 amino acids. CDR1 is SGDLS, CDR2 YYNGEE, per germline. With V trimmed by 0 bases and J by 8 bases, 11 bases remained unmatched. CDR3 sequence reads: CASSVAPEQGAEGYTF. The CDR3 DNA reads as TGTGCCAGCAGCGTAGCCCCGGAACAGGGGGCAGAAGGCTACACCTTC.